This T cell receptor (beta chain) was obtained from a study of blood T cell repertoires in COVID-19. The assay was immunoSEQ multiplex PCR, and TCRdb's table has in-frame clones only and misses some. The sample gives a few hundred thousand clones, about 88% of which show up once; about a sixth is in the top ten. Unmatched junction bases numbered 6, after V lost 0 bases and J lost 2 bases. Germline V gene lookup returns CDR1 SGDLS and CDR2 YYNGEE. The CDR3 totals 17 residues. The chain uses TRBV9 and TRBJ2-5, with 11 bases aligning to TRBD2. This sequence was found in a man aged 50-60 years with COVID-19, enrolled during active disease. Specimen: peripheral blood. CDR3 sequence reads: CASSVAATSGAQETQYF. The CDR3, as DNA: TGTGCCAGCAGCGTAGCTGCGACTAGCGGGGCTCAAGAGACCCAGTACTTC.